One and the same sample provided the 29 T cell receptor beta chains below, sequenced in a study of OX40 agonist ivuxolimab in advanced cancers. Only in-frame clones appear in the TCRdb table, and some are missing; sequencing was by immunoSEQ multiplex PCR. The top ten clones hold less than 4% of a sample with 50,000 to 75,000 clones, around four fifths of them seen once. The material was CD4+ or CD8+ T cells sorted from blood, obtained in a trial of the OX40 agonist ivuxolimab. The receptors shown here come from an adult with an advanced solid tumor such as melanoma, head and neck, liver or kidney cancer.

The rearrangement uses TRBV30 and TRBJ2-3, with TRBD2 as a possible D gene (5 bases). This CDR3 has 15 amino acids. V was cut by 0 bases and J by 0 bases, with 10 bases left in between. CDR1 and CDR2 from the germline V gene are GTSNPN and SVGIG (reference sequence). The CDR3 loop is CAWSVRALSTDTQYF. In nucleotides, the CDR3 is TGTGCCTGGAGTGTGAGGGCCCTTAGCACAGATACGCAGTATTTT.

This clone was detected once. V gene TRBV9 combines with J gene TRBJ2-1; the D gene is possibly TRBD1 (5 bases). V dropped 0 bases and J dropped 6 bases, with 13 bases sitting between them. The V gene's germline CDR1 is SGDLS and CDR2 YYNGEE. The CDR3 runs to 15 residues. As DNA, the CDR3 is TGTGCCAGCAGCGTAGTCTGGGGCTTAGGCAATGAGCAGTTCTTC. This translates into CASSVVWGLGNEQFF.

This CDR3 reads CASSLLATGGRGEEQFF. The CDR3 region has the DNA TGCGCCAGCAGCCTTTTGGCAACGGGGGGAAGAGGGGAAGAGCAGTTCTTC. This chain links TRBV4-1 with TRBJ2-1; 7 bases align to TRBD2. V trimming: 4 bases; J trimming: 10 bases; junction bases outside the gene matches: 19. Germline V gene data show CDR1 as MGHRA and CDR2 as YSYEKL. The CDR3 is made up of 17 amino acids.

This clone has just a few counts. The rearrangement joins TRBV4-1 to TRBJ1-1; TRBD1 is a possible D gene (6 bases). Germline loops: CDR1 MGHRA, CDR2 YSYEKL. Trimming removed 3 bases at V and 5 bases at J, with 13 bases between. The CDR3 runs 14 residues. CDR3 sequence: CASSHTSGETEAFF. The CDR3 coding sequence is TGCGCCAGCAGCCATACCTCAGGGGAGACTGAAGCTTTCTTT.

The rearrangement joins TRBV7-2 to TRBJ2-7; no clear D gene. Germline V gene data show CDR1 as SGHTA and CDR2 as FQGNSA. Trimming left V 5 bases short and J 7 bases short, with 15 bases between. This CDR3 is 13 amino acids long. The CDR3 spells CASSPGTMREQYF. The CDR3 coding sequence is TGTGCCAGCAGCCCTGGCACAATGAGGGAGCAGTACTTC.

The sample holds a few counts of this clone. The V and J genes are TRBV28 and TRBJ1-2; no clear D. The CDR3 loop spans 14 amino acids. Per the germline V gene, CDR1 is MDHEN and CDR2 is SYDVKM. Trimming left V 4 bases short and J 2 bases short, with 11 bases between. In nucleotides, the CDR3 is TGTGCCAGCAGTTCGGCTGAGGACAACTATGGCTACACCTTC. Its translation is CASSSAEDNYGYTF.

This clone has a single count. This chain uses TRBV5-1 with TRBJ2-2; tentative D call: TRBD1 (6 bases). This CDR3 has 15 residues. Germline CDR1 reads SGHRS; CDR2 reads YFSETQ. Trimming removed 5 bases from V and 6 bases from J, with 17 bases in between. The CDR3 nucleotides read TGCGCCAGCAGTTGGGGGCCCCAGGAGTCCGGGGAGCTGTTTTTT. This encodes CASSWGPQESGELFF.

This chain joins TRBV10-3 and TRBJ1-2; D gene uncertain. Germline V lookup: CDR1 ENHRY, CDR2 SYGVKD. The V end was cut by 3 bases, the J end by 12 bases, with 20 bases between. The CDR3 is 14 amino acids. The CDR3 sequence: CAISDPGVTDGNTF. DNA of the CDR3: TGTGCCATCAGTGACCCCGGGGTAACGGATGGGAACACCTTC.

This chain joins TRBV6-5 and TRBJ1-4; the match to TRBD1 covers 10 bases. Germline values: CDR1 MNHEY, CDR2 SVGAGI. This CDR3 region has 15 residues. J lost 10 bases, V lost 6 bases, and 11 bases had no gene match. Written as DNA, the CDR3 is TGTGCCAGCAGCCCTACCGGGACAGGGGCAGTAAAACTGTTTTTT. Its protein product is CASSPTGTGAVKLFF.

The chain has TRBV4-3 and TRBJ2-2; TRBD1 agrees at 9 bases. The ends lost 4 bases at V and 3 bases at J; junction bases unmatched: 6. The CDR3 loop spans 16 amino acids. From germline, CDR1 is LGHNA and CDR2 YSLEER. DNA for the CDR3: TGCGCCAGCAGCCCTACAGGGGGCAAATACACCGGGGAGCTGTTTTTT. Its protein is CASSPTGGKYTGELFF.

The chain links TRBV7-3 to TRBJ2-3; D remains ambiguous. The germline V gene has CDR1 SGHTA and CDR2 FQGTGA. The CDR3 loop spans 13 amino acids. The germline V and J ends were trimmed by 2 bases and 5 bases, with 8 bases remaining between them. CDR3 nucleotide sequence: TGTGCCAGCAGCTTACCGGACGGAGATACGCAGTATTTT. Residues: CASSLPDGDTQYF.

This rearrangement joins TRBV5-1 to TRBJ2-5; no definite D call. The CDR3 sequence is 14 residues long. V was trimmed by 0 bases and J by 4 bases, leaving 10 bases between them. Germline lookup yields CDR1 SGHRS and CDR2 YFSETQ. CDR3 bases: TGCGCCAGCAGCTTGGCGTTACTGGCAGAGACCCAGTACTTC. Protein sequence: CASSLALLAETQYF.

This clone was seen more than once but under ten times. This chain connects TRBV18 to TRBJ1-1, with D maybe TRBD1 (5 bases). The CDR3 extends over 14 amino acids. CDR1 and CDR2 (germline): KGHSH, LQKENI. V lost 2 bases, J lost 1 base, and 8 bases lay in between. CDR3 sequence (DNA): TGTGCCAGCTCACCATCACAGGCGAACACTGAAGCTTTCTTT. Its translation is CASSPSQANTEAFF.

The chain carries TRBV25-1 and TRBJ1-2; TRBD1 matches 10 bases. V shed 4 bases, J shed 2 bases, and the junction held 7 bases outside the gene matches. The CDR3 totals 16 residues. Germline V lookup: CDR1 MGHDK, CDR2 SYGVNS. This CDR3 is CASSAGQGNENYGYTF. As DNA, the CDR3 is TGTGCCAGCAGTGCGGGACAGGGGAACGAAAACTATGGCTACACCTTC.

The chain uses TRBV28 and TRBJ2-3; the D is unclear. This CDR3 spans 16 amino acids. Trimming cost V 3 bases and J 0 bases, with 13 bases left between them. The V gene's germline CDR1 is MDHEN and CDR2 SYDVKM. The CDR3 is CASSFPGEVSTDTQYF. In DNA form, the CDR3 reads TGTGCCAGCAGTTTTCCAGGTGAAGTTAGCACAGATACGCAGTATTTT.

CDR3 sequence reads: CASSLYPYEQYF. In nucleotides, the CDR3 is TGTGCCAGCAGCCTCTACCCCTACGAGCAGTACTTC. The chain joins TRBV6-5 to TRBJ2-7; D call uncertain. The CDR3 loop spans 12 amino acids. The V and J ends lost 6 bases and 2 bases respectively, with 8 bases between them. Germline V gene lookup returns CDR1 MNHEY and CDR2 SVGAGI.

This clone was counted once. The chain uses TRBV6-5 and TRBJ2-3; 8 bases line up with TRBD1. With V trimmed by 4 bases and J by 5 bases, 8 bases remained unmatched. The germline CDR1 and CDR2 sequences are MNHEY and SVGAGI. The CDR3 is made up of 15 amino acids. DNA for the CDR3: TGTGCCAGCAGTTTCCAGGGGGCGACCGGAGATACGCAGTATTTT. This encodes CASSFQGATGDTQYF.

The chain recombines TRBV10-3 with TRBJ1-4; no clear D gene. CDR3 length: 13 residues. Trimming stripped 8 bases from V and 8 bases from J, with 15 bases between. Germline V gene lookup returns CDR1 ENHRY and CDR2 SYGVKD. CDR3 amino acids: CAIGGPEGEKLFF. As DNA, the CDR3 is TGTGCCATCGGAGGGCCCGAGGGCGAAAAACTGTTTTTT.

J is TRBJ2-3 and V is TRBV28, with TRBD1 identical over 10 bases. V lost 5 bases to trimming and J lost 1 base; unmatched junction nucleotides: 6. CDR1 and CDR2 from the germline V gene are MDHEN and SYDVKM. The CDR3 runs to 16 residues. The CDR3 region is CASSAPGTGGTDTQYF. CDR3 nucleotides: TGTGCCAGCAGTGCGCCCGGGACAGGGGGCACAGATACGCAGTATTTT.

The V and J genes are TRBV11-3 and TRBJ2-5; D possibly corresponds to TRBD2 (6 bases). V lost 5 bases and J lost 2, with 21 bases in between. Germline-derived CDR1 and CDR2 are SGHNT and YENEEA. The CDR3 runs 17 residues. The CDR3 reads CASSARWEALKQETQYF. As DNA, the CDR3 is TGTGCCAGCAGCGCGAGGTGGGAGGCCCTGAAGCAAGAGACCCAGTACTTC. Full variable domain (rest looked up from reference TRBV11-3 and TRBJ2-5): EAGVVQSPRYKIIEKKQPVAFWCNPISGHNTLYWYLQNLGQGPELLIRYENEEAVDDSQLPKDRFSAERLKGVDSTLKIQPAELGDSAVYLCASSARWEALKQETQYFGPGTRLLVL.

This clone is a singleton in its sample. This chain joins TRBV5-1 and TRBJ2-7; no firm D call. The germline V gene has CDR1 SGHRS and CDR2 YFSETQ. V dropped 2 bases and J dropped 2 bases, with 14 bases sitting between them. The CDR3 is 15 residues long. The chain's CDR3 is CASSLFAPTPYEQYF. CDR3 DNA: TGCGCCAGCAGCTTATTTGCCCCCACGCCCTACGAGCAGTACTTC.

J is TRBJ2-7 and V is TRBV14; the D is unclear. This CDR3 contains 13 residues. With 4 bases removed from V and 2 bases from J, the gap between germline ends came to 9 bases. Germline V gene lookup returns CDR1 SGHDN and CDR2 FVKESK. In DNA form, the CDR3 reads TGTGCCAGCAGCCTTCGGATAACCTACGAGCAGTACTTC. This encodes CASSLRITYEQYF.

The V gene is TRBV5-1, the J gene TRBJ1-3, with D uncertain. V shed 0 bases and J shed 2 bases, with 12 bases lying between them. The CDR3 runs to 16 residues. Germline CDR1 reads SGHRS; CDR2 reads YFSETQ. CDR3 DNA sequence: TGCGCCAGCAGCTTGGCCGGGGAACTCACTGGAAACACCATATATTTT. Protein: CASSLAGELTGNTIYF. The full variable domain, completed using reference TRBV5-1 and TRBJ1-3, is KAGVTQTPRYLIKTRGQQVTLSCSPISGHRSVSWYQQTPGQGLQFLFEYFSETQRNKGNFPGRFSGRQFSNSRSEMNVSTLELGDSALYLCASSLAGELTGNTIYFGEGSWLTVV.

This sequence joins TRBV9 and TRBJ2-7, with TRBD1 identical over 10 bases. CDR1 and CDR2 (germline): SGDLS, YYNGEE. This CDR3 has 15 amino acids. Trimming took 0 bases from V and 3 from J; bases not matched to a gene: 3. The CDR3: CASSVAGTGVYEQYF. As DNA, the CDR3 is TGTGCCAGCAGCGTAGCCGGGACAGGGGTCTACGAGCAGTACTTC.

The CDR3 sequence is CASSRTVTTNEKLFF. In DNA form, the CDR3 reads TGTGCCAGCAGTAGGACAGTCACTACTAATGAAAAACTGTTTTTT. The V and J genes are TRBV25-1 and TRBJ1-4; TRBD1 might be the D (6 bases). The CDR3 is 15 amino acids. V dropped 5 bases and J dropped 2 bases, with 12 bases sitting between them. The V gene's germline CDR1 is MGHDK and CDR2 SYGVNS.

This clone was detected a few times. The chain has TRBV30 and TRBJ2-7, with no clear D. This CDR3 is built from 13 residues. CDR1 GTSNPN and CDR2 SVGIG come from the germline V gene (reference sequence). The V end was cut by 2 bases, the J end by 1 base, with 9 bases between. The CDR3 loop reads CAWSSGVSYEQYF. CDR3 nucleotides: TGTGCCTGGAGTTCAGGTGTGTCCTACGAGCAGTACTTC.

The chain employs TRBV19 and TRBJ1-5; D perhaps matches TRBD1 (6 bases). The CDR3 spans 14 residues. V was pared by 4 bases and J by 3 bases, with 10 bases between. Germline lookup yields CDR1 LNHDA and CDR2 SQIVND (reference sequence). The CDR3 is CASSTTGPNQPQHF. The DNA of the CDR3 is TGTGCCAGTAGTACTACAGGGCCCAATCAGCCCCAGCATTTT.

In its sample, this clone was seen a few times. V usage is TRBV28 and J usage is TRBJ1-5; D is unclear. With 8 bases removed from V and 1 base from J, the gap between germline ends came to 3 bases. Germline loops: CDR1 MDHEN, CDR2 SYDVKM. The CDR3 totals 11 residues. Written as DNA, the CDR3 is TGTGCCAGCTGCAGCAATCAGCCCCAGCATTTT. Amino acid sequence: CASCSNQPQHF. The whole variable domain, filled in from reference TRBV28 and TRBJ1-5, reads DVKVTQSSRYLVKRTGEKVFLECVQDMDHENMFWYRQDPGLGLRLIYFSYDVKMKEKGDIPEGYSVSREKKERFSLILESASTNQTSMYLCASCSNQPQHFGDGTRLSIL.

The genes are TRBV6-1 and TRBJ1-3; no definite D call. Germline CDR1 reads MNHNS; CDR2 reads SASEGT. V dropped 3 bases and J dropped 4 bases, with 7 bases sitting between them. The CDR3 runs to 13 residues. The CDR3: CASSDSSGNTIYF. CDR3 nucleotide sequence: TGTGCCAGCAGTGACTCAAGCGGAAACACCATATATTTT.